The 17 T cell receptor beta chains given below trace back to one sample, sequenced in a study of shared clonotypes between healthy human individuals. Sequencing was performed with immunoSEQ multiplex PCR; in TCRdb, only in-frame clones are kept and a portion is missing. The sample lists around 1 million clones; roughly 72% were seen once. Sequenced sample: memory CD4+ T cells sorted from blood. Subset denoted: CD45RA-negative fraction. The receptor set was obtained from a man aged 18 to 29 in good health.

The V gene is TRBV7-2, the J gene TRBJ2-3, with D possibly called TRBD1 or TRBD2 (6 bases each). There are 16 residues in the CDR3. Trimming took 3 bases from V and 4 from J, leaving 17 bases between them. Germline V gives CDR1 SGHTA, CDR2 FQGNSA. As DNA, the CDR3 is TGTGCCAGCAGCTTGCCGGGGGCCCCCAGGGCAGATACGCAGTATTTT. Its protein is CASSLPGAPRADTQYF. Filled out from reference TRBV7-2 and TRBJ2-3, the complete variable domain reads GAGVSQSPSNKVTEKGKDVELRCDPISGHTALYWYRQSLGQGLEFLIYFQGNSAPDKSGLPSDRFSAERTGGSVSTLTIQRTQQEDSAVYLCASSLPGAPRADTQYFGPGTRLTVL.

This chain connects TRBV7-2 to TRBJ2-7; D may be TRBD1 (6 bases). The germline CDR1 and CDR2 sequences are SGHTA and FQGNSA. The CDR3 is 13 residues long. V lost 2 bases and J lost 4, with 9 bases in between. The CDR3 here is CASSLYRVYEQYF. The CDR3 region has the DNA TGTGCCAGCAGCTTATACAGGGTGTACGAGCAGTACTTC.

This clone has a handful of counts. The rearrangement links TRBV5-4 to TRBJ2-2; no clear D gene. This CDR3 contains 13 residues. V dropped 3 bases and J dropped 2 bases, with 5 bases sitting between them. CDR1 SGHNT and CDR2 YYREEE come from the germline V gene (reference sequence). The DNA for the CDR3 is TGTGCCAGCAGCTCCGGTAACACCGGGGAGCTGTTTTTT. Translated, it gives CASSSGNTGELFF.

The chain couples TRBV5-1 to TRBJ1-1; D unclear. The CDR3 is made up of 16 amino acids. V lost 7 bases to trimming and J lost 6 bases, with 25 bases between them. Germline lookup yields CDR1 SGHRS and CDR2 YFSETQ. CDR3 loop: CASGSFASNEPAEAFF. CDR3 DNA sequence: TGCGCCAGCGGGAGCTTTGCTTCAAACGAACCGGCTGAAGCTTTCTTT.

CDR3 in DNA: TGTGCCAGCAGCCGAATAGGGCAGGGCCCCTACGAGCAGTACTTC. Translated: CASSRIGQGPYEQYF. The chain joins TRBV7-2 to TRBJ2-7; maybe TRBD1 (5 bases). The ends were cut back, 5 bases at V and 2 bases at J, with 16 bases in the middle. The CDR3 contains 15 residues. CDR1 is SGHTA and CDR2 is FQGNSA in the germline V gene.

The rearrangement links TRBV7-9 to TRBJ1-4; D call uncertain. This CDR3 spans 11 amino acids. Germline V gene data show CDR1 as SEHNR and CDR2 as FQNEAQ (reference sequence). V shed 6 bases and J shed 5 bases, with 4 bases lying between them. The CDR3 reads CASRINEKLFF. CDR3 in DNA: TGTGCCAGCAGAATAAATGAAAAACTGTTTTTT.

The gene calls are TRBV19 and TRBJ1-3; D is perhaps TRBD1 (5 bases). Trimming removed 3 bases at V and 0 bases at J, with 12 bases between. Germline values: CDR1 LNHDA, CDR2 SQIVND (reference sequence). The CDR3 consists of 16 residues. Here the CDR3 DNA reads TGTGCCAGTAGTATCGGGGGACTGCTCTCTGGAAACACCATATATTTT. This gives the protein CASSIGGLLSGNTIYF.

For the CDR3, the DNA is TGCGCCAGCAGCTTCGGGACGTCGGGCTCGAACTCTGGGGCCAACGTCCTGACTTTC. It encodes CASSFGTSGSNSGANVLTF. This chain joins TRBV5-1 and TRBJ2-6; D is possibly TRBD1 or TRBD2 (5 bases each). The V end lost 2 bases, the J end lost 0 bases, and 18 bases lay between the germline ends. Germline V gives CDR1 SGHRS, CDR2 YFSETQ. The CDR3 contains 19 residues.

This chain connects TRBV29-1 to TRBJ1-1; possibly TRBD1 for D (5 bases). Trimming removed 5 bases from V and 1 base from J, with 11 bases in between. The V gene's germline CDR1 is SQVTM and CDR2 ANQGSEA. CDR3 length equals 13 residues. In nucleotides, the CDR3 is TGCAGCGTTTCCAGGGAGACGAACACTGAAGCTTTCTTT. This gives the protein CSVSRETNTEAFF. The variable domain in full, with the rest retrieved from reference TRBV29-1 and TRBJ1-1, is SAVISQKPSRDICQRGTSLTIQCQVDSQVTMMFWYRQQPGQSLTLIATANQGSEATYESGFVIDKFPISRPNLTFSTLTVSNMSPEDSSIYLCSVSRETNTEAFFGQGTRLTVV.

The chain combines TRBV15 with TRBJ2-4; D not resolved. The CDR3 contains 15 residues. The germline V gene has CDR1 LNHNV and CDR2 YYDKDF (reference sequence). V dropped 5 bases and J dropped 0 bases, with 11 bases sitting between them. CDR3 amino acids: CATSPPFLAKNIQYF. The CDR3 DNA reads TGTGCCACCAGCCCCCCCTTCTTAGCCAAAAACATTCAGTACTTC. Variable domain in full (rest from reference TRBV15 and TRBJ2-4): DAMVIQNPRYQVTQFGKPVTLSCSQTLNHNVMYWYQQKSSQAPKLLFHYYDKDFNNEADTPDNFQSRRPNTSFCFLDIRSPGLGDTAMYLCATSPPFLAKNIQYFGAGTRLSVL.

The chain combines TRBV6-1 with TRBJ1-5, with no clear D. The CDR3 is 14 amino acids. V was cut by 3 bases and J by 5 bases, with 11 bases left in between. Germline CDR1 reads MNHNS; CDR2 reads SASEGT. CDR3 sequence (DNA): TGTGCCAGCAGTGATACTTGGCTGGATCAGCCCCAGCATTTT. Translation: CASSDTWLDQPQHF.

The J gene is TRBJ1-1, the V gene TRBV9, with D perhaps matching TRBD1 (6 bases). The germline gives CDR1 SGDLS, CDR2 YYNGEE. V shed 0 bases and J shed 2 bases, with 8 bases lying between them. The CDR3 totals 14 residues. The CDR3 region is CASSVVQGNTEAFF. CDR3 nucleotides: TGTGCCAGCAGCGTAGTACAGGGCAACACTGAAGCTTTCTTT. The full variable domain, completed using reference TRBV9 and TRBJ1-1, is DSGVTQTPKHLITATGQRVTLRCSPRSGDLSVYWYQQSLDQGLQFLIQYYNGEERAKGNILERFSAQQFPDLHSELNLSSLELGDSALYFCASSVVQGNTEAFFGQGTRLTVV.

The chain uses TRBV25-1 and TRBJ2-1; D gene unclear. Germline V gives CDR1 MGHDK, CDR2 SYGVNS. This CDR3 has 13 amino acids. V was pared by 3 bases and J by 10 bases, with 13 bases between. CDR3: CASSDRMESEQFF. The CDR3 DNA sequence: TGTGCCAGCAGTGATCGAATGGAGTCCGAGCAGTTCTTC.

The genes are TRBV6-1 and TRBJ2-1, with 8 bases fitting TRBD2. Trimming took 5 bases from V and 6 from J; bases not matched to a gene: 3. The CDR3 spans 13 residues. CDR1 and CDR2 from the germline V gene are MNHNS and SASEGT. In DNA form, the CDR3 reads TGTGCCAGCAGTATCGGACTAGCCAATGAGCAGTTCTTC. This encodes CASSIGLANEQFF.

V is TRBV7-8 and J is TRBJ1-2, with 7 bases aligning to TRBD1. V dropped 2 bases and J dropped 3; count of bases not matched to a gene: 9. This CDR3 contains 16 residues. Germline V gene sequence: CDR1 SGHVS, CDR2 FQNEAQ. This CDR3 reads CASSLSQTGHDYGYTF. The CDR3 DNA reads TGTGCCAGCAGCTTATCGCAGACAGGGCATGACTATGGCTACACCTTC.

Worth noting for this clone: Other DNA sequences in the sample encode the same CDR3. This sequence joins TRBV6-5 and TRBJ2-2; no reliable D call. Germline lookup yields CDR1 MNHEY and CDR2 SVGAGI. The V end was cut by 0 bases, the J end by 6 bases, with 2 bases between. This CDR3 has 12 residues. The CDR3 DNA follows: TGTGCCAGCAGTTACTCTCCCGGGGAGCTGTTTTTT. Translation gives CASSYSPGELFF.

This clone was observed a few times. V is TRBV28 and J is TRBJ2-7; 7 bases are a match to TRBD1. The CDR3 is made up of 13 amino acids. Germline CDR1 and CDR2: MDHEN and SYDVKM. V dropped 10 bases and J dropped 3; count of bases not matched to a gene: 9. Here the CDR3 reads CATITGVGYEQYF. CDR3 coding DNA: TGTGCCACCATAACAGGGGTGGGCTACGAGCAGTACTTC.